Shown below are 24 T cell receptor beta chains from a single sample sequenced in a study of CD8+ T cells in alopecia areata. Treatment given: oral pan-JAK inhibitor, 5-10 mg twice daily. cDNA prepared by RNA extraction and subsequent reverse transcription served as the template for sequencing. The method was immunoSEQ multiplex PCR; TCRdb's version includes in-frame clones alone and lacks a portion of them. The repertoire holds roughly 220,000 clones, with less than 45% as singletons. The starting material was CD4+ T cells sorted from blood, obtained between weeks 30 and 35, from a patient treated with tofacitinib. These receptors originate from a human donor with alopecia areata.

This rearrangement joins TRBV30 to TRBJ2-2; TRBD2 matches 11 bases. The junction had 10 bases not matched to a gene; V was cut back by 1 base and J by 6 bases. The CDR3 extends over 17 amino acids. CDR1 is GTSNPN and CDR2 is SVGIG in the germline V gene (reference sequence). CDR3 residues: CAWSDPGLAVRAGELFF. The CDR3 DNA reads TGTGCCTGGAGTGACCCGGGACTAGCGGTGAGGGCCGGGGAGCTGTTTTTT.

This clone has a handful of counts. The chain uses TRBV12-5 and TRBJ1-1; the match to TRBD1 covers 7 bases. The germline V gene encodes CDR1 LGHNT and CDR2 FRNRAP. The CDR3 runs 14 residues. After removal of 7 bases from V and 7 bases from J, the junction contained 12 bases not matched to a gene. The CDR3 spells CASDRPGQRVEAFF. CDR3 bases: TGTGCTAGTGATAGACCGGGACAGCGGGTTGAAGCTTTCTTT.

This clone showed up many times. The V and J genes are TRBV7-2 and TRBJ2-4; D is ambiguous. This CDR3 spans 14 amino acids. V lost 3 bases and J lost 3, with 9 bases in between. Germline-derived CDR1 and CDR2 are SGHTA and FQGNSA. CDR3 in amino acids: CASSLASYKNIQYF. The CDR3 DNA reads TGTGCCAGCAGCTTGGCATCCTACAAAAACATTCAGTACTTC. Full variable domain (missing parts from reference TRBV7-2 and TRBJ2-4): GAGVSQSPSNKVTEKGKDVELRCDPISGHTALYWYRQSLGQGLEFLIYFQGNSAPDKSGLPSDRFSAERTGGSVSTLTIQRTQQEDSAVYLCASSLASYKNIQYFGAGTRLSVL.

V gene TRBV5-6 combines with J gene TRBJ2-1, with 9 bases identical to TRBD2. The junction had 7 bases not matched to a gene; V was cut back by 0 bases and J by 9 bases. The germline gives CDR1 SGHDT, CDR2 YYEEEE. This CDR3 region has 15 residues. The CDR3 DNA is TGTGCCAGCAGCTTGGACCTAGCGGGGCGCGGTGAGCAGTTCTTC. Translation: CASSLDLAGRGEQFF.

This clone was seen a handful of times. The V call is TRBV2, the J call TRBJ2-6; no firm D call. V lost 8 bases to trimming and J lost 0 bases, with 8 bases between them. The CDR3 covers 14 residues. The germline V gene encodes CDR1 SNHLY and CDR2 FYNNEI. The CDR3 sequence: CASGLSSGANVLTF. The CDR3 nucleotides read TGTGCCAGCGGTCTAAGCTCTGGGGCCAACGTCCTGACTTTC.

This sequence joins TRBV7-9 and TRBJ1-2; D not resolved. Trimming cost V 0 bases and J 4 bases, with 12 bases left between them. This CDR3 spans 15 amino acids. Germline CDR1 and CDR2: SEHNR and FQNEAQ (reference sequence). The CDR3 sequence: CASSLAGRKGYGYTF. The CDR3 DNA follows: TGTGCCAGCAGCTTAGCGGGGAGGAAGGGCTATGGCTACACCTTC.

The chain employs TRBV25-1 and TRBJ2-1; D remains ambiguous. The V gene lost 2 bases and the J gene lost 10 bases, with 12 bases spanning the gap. CDR1 MGHDK and CDR2 SYGVNS come from the germline V gene. The CDR3 has 13 amino acids. The CDR3 nucleotides are TGTGCCAGCAGTGAACACTCTAGTAAGGAGCAGTTCTTC. Its protein is CASSEHSSKEQFF. The full variable domain, completed using reference TRBV25-1 and TRBJ2-1, is EADIYQTPRYLVIGTGKKITLECSQTMGHDKMYWYQQDPGMELHLIHYSYGVNSTEKGDLSSESTVSRIRTEHFPLTLESARPSHTSQYLCASSEHSSKEQFFGPGTRLTVL.

This clone was found many times. The chain carries TRBV29-1 and TRBJ2-3; D is tentatively TRBD1 or TRBD2 (5 bases each). The CDR3 has 13 residues. V shed 5 bases and J shed 3 bases, with 12 bases lying between them. The germline CDR1 and CDR2 sequences are SQVTM and ANQGSEA. This chain's CDR3 is CSVTGTGTDTQYF. The CDR3 DNA reads as TGCAGCGTTACCGGGACCGGGACAGATACGCAGTATTTT.

This clone was seen more than once but under ten times. J is TRBJ2-2 and V is TRBV4-1; TRBD1 or TRBD2 may be the D gene (5 bases each). Between the trimmed V and J ends, which lost 5 bases and 2 bases, there was a span of 18 bases. From germline, CDR1 is MGHRA and CDR2 YSYEKL. The CDR3 has 17 amino acids. CDR3: CASSGSRDPHNTGELFF. The CDR3 region has the DNA TGCGCCAGCAGCGGTTCCCGGGACCCCCATAACACCGGGGAGCTGTTTTTT.

The genes are TRBV11-2 and TRBJ1-1; D unresolved. Trimming stripped 5 bases from V and 1 base from J, with 11 bases between. The CDR3 totals 14 residues. The V gene's germline CDR1 is SGHAT and CDR2 FQNNGV. CDR3 region: CASSLPLPNTEAFF. The CDR3 bases are TGTGCCAGCAGCCTTCCGTTACCGAACACTGAAGCTTTCTTT.

The chain uses TRBV5-4 and TRBJ1-2, with TRBD1 as a possible D gene (5 bases). From germline, CDR1 is SGHNT and CDR2 YYREEE (reference sequence). This CDR3 has 14 amino acids. V lost 3 bases and J 0 bases, leaving 9 bases between the germline ends. CDR3 sequence: CASSYRSSNYGYTF. The CDR3 bases are TGTGCCAGCAGCTACAGGTCCTCTAACTATGGCTACACCTTC. The complete variable domain, with remaining parts taken from reference TRBV5-4 and TRBJ1-2, reads ETGVTQSPTHLIKTRGQQVTLRCSSQSGHNTVSWYQQALGQGPQFIFQYYREEENGRGNFPPRFSGLQFPNYSSELNVNALELDDSALYLCASSYRSSNYGYTFGSGTRLTVV.

This clone has just a few counts. The rearrangement uses TRBV6-5 and TRBJ2-1; the match to TRBD1 covers 7 bases. V lost 10 bases and J lost 4; bases outside the gene matches: 7. The CDR3 contains 13 residues. Germline lookup yields CDR1 MNHEY and CDR2 SVGAGI. In DNA, the CDR3 is TGTGCCACCTCCGGGACAGCATACAATGAGCAGTTCTTC. Translation gives CATSGTAYNEQFF.

V and J are TRBV4-1 and TRBJ2-3; D remains ambiguous. The ends were cut back, 1 base at V and 2 bases at J, with 4 bases in the middle. The CDR3 runs to 13 residues. CDR1 MGHRA and CDR2 YSYEKL come from the germline V gene. CDR3 DNA: TGCGCCAGCAGCCAAGTCCCCACAGATACGCAGTATTTT. It yields the protein CASSQVPTDTQYF.

The chain recombines TRBV30 with TRBJ1-1, with D possibly matching TRBD1 (6 bases). The CDR3 is 14 residues long. V was trimmed by 7 bases and J by 0 bases, leaving 15 bases between them. Germline values: CDR1 GTSNPN, CDR2 SVGIG (reference sequence). As DNA, the CDR3 is TGTGCCTCCAAAATCGGGGGCATGAACACTGAAGCTTTCTTT. It is translated as CASKIGGMNTEAFF.

The V call is TRBV30, the J call TRBJ2-7, with 11 bases aligning to TRBD1. Germline CDR1 GTSNPN, CDR2 SVGIG (reference sequence). V trimming: 4 bases; J trimming: 3 bases; junction bases outside the gene matches: 2. This CDR3 has 13 residues. CDR3 DNA: TGTGCCTGGACCGGGACAGGGGGCTACGAGCAGTACTTC. As protein: CAWTGTGGYEQYF.

This chain connects TRBV29-1 to TRBJ1-6; D remains ambiguous. CDR1 is SQVTM and CDR2 is ANQGSEA in the germline V gene. The CDR3 loop spans 14 amino acids. V lost 7 bases and J 5 bases, leaving 15 bases between the germline ends. This CDR3 reads CSAREGGNNSPLHF. In DNA, the CDR3 is TGCAGCGCCCGAGAGGGTGGGAATAATTCACCCCTCCACTTT. The full variable domain, rest sourced from reference TRBV29-1 and TRBJ1-6, is SAVISQKPSRDICQRGTSLTIQCQVDSQVTMMFWYRQQPGQSLTLIATANQGSEATYESGFVIDKFPISRPNLTFSTLTVSNMSPEDSSIYLCSAREGGNNSPLHFGNGTRLTVT.

This clone was counted at least ten times. The rearrangement uses TRBV6-5 and TRBJ1-4; perhaps TRBD1 as D (5 bases). The CDR3 sequence is 14 residues long. V gave up 4 bases and J gave up 0 bases, with 6 bases separating them. Germline V gene data show CDR1 as MNHEY and CDR2 as SVGAGI. This chain's CDR3 is CASSWTSTNEKLFF. CDR3 in DNA: TGTGCCAGCAGTTGGACATCAACTAATGAAAAACTGTTTTTT.

This clone showed up just a few times. V is TRBV5-1 and J is TRBJ1-4; tentative D call: TRBD1 (5 bases). The CDR3 has 16 amino acids. Per the germline V gene, CDR1 is SGHRS and CDR2 is YFSETQ. Trimming pared 4 bases from V and 7 bases from J, leaving 20 bases between. The CDR3 nucleotides read TGCGCCAGCAGCCCTTTCGAACCGGGGCAAATTGAAAAACTGTTTTTT. This gives the protein CASSPFEPGQIEKLFF.

The chain combines TRBV25-1 with TRBJ2-7; D might be TRBD1 (6 bases). Trimming stripped 0 bases from V and 9 bases from J, with 9 bases between. Looked up from germline, CDR1 is MGHDK and CDR2 is SYGVNS. There are 12 residues in the CDR3. The DNA for the CDR3 is TGTGCCAGCAGTGAATATAGGGGGAGGCAGTACTTC. It codes for CASSEYRGRQYF.

The chain joins TRBV5-1 to TRBJ2-5; 10 nucleotides match TRBD1. Losses at the gene ends were 4 bases for V and 4 bases for J; bases not matched to a gene: 7. The CDR3 runs 15 residues. Looked up from germline, CDR1 is SGHRS and CDR2 is YFSETQ. CDR3 amino acids: CASSPSGQGTETQYF. The CDR3 bases are TGCGCCAGCAGCCCGTCGGGACAGGGGACAGAGACCCAGTACTTC.

Only a few counts were recorded for this clone. V usage is TRBV25-1 and J usage is TRBJ2-3; TRBD2 agrees at 8 bases. CDR3 length: 17 residues. V dropped 8 bases and J dropped 5; count of bases not matched to a gene: 18. Per germline, CDR1 MGHDK and CDR2 SYGVNS. The CDR3 loop is CASPPAGGLIARDTQYF. In DNA form, the CDR3 reads TGTGCCAGCCCGCCCGCGGGGGGCCTGATTGCTCGAGATACGCAGTATTTT.

This sequence joins TRBV7-2 and TRBJ1-6, with TRBD1 identical over 11 bases. The CDR3 consists of 15 residues. Germline-derived CDR1 and CDR2 are SGHTA and FQGNSA. V was clipped by 2 bases and J by 7 bases; unmatched bases: 1. CDR3 amino acids: CASSLWDRGNSPLHF. CDR3 coding DNA: TGTGCCAGCAGCTTATGGGACAGGGGGAATTCACCCCTCCACTTT. Using reference TRBV7-2 and TRBJ1-6 for the parts outside the CDR3, the full variable domain is GAGVSQSPSNKVTEKGKDVELRCDPISGHTALYWYRQSLGQGLEFLIYFQGNSAPDKSGLPSDRFSAERTGGSVSTLTIQRTQQEDSAVYLCASSLWDRGNSPLHFGNGTRLTVT.

The rearrangement joins TRBV6-1 to TRBJ2-3; no definite D call. Trimming removed 4 bases at V and 0 bases at J, with 11 bases between. Germline CDR1 reads MNHNS; CDR2 reads SASEGT. There are 15 residues in the CDR3. Written as DNA, the CDR3 is TGTGCCAGCAGTGGTGTTGGGGTTAGCACAGATACGCAGTATTTT. It is translated as CASSGVGVSTDTQYF.

This clone was picked up one time. The rearrangement joins TRBV6-6 to TRBJ1-6; a weak D match, TRBD1 (6 bases). This CDR3 is built from 16 residues. Germline V gene sequence: CDR1 MNHNY, CDR2 SVGAGI (reference sequence). V shed 0 bases and J shed 9 bases, with 15 bases lying between them. The CDR3 loop is CASSYSITQGASPLHF. In DNA form, the CDR3 reads TGTGCCAGCAGTTACTCGATCACACAGGGTGCTTCACCCCTCCACTTT.